The entry below gives a single TCR beta chain sequence along with its context. This CDR3 region has 13 residues. Per germline, CDR1 MNHEY and CDR2 SVGEGT. V lost 2 bases and J lost 2, with 7 bases in between. This record belongs to a study of blood T cell repertoires in COVID-19. Study context: T cells, B-cell-depleted T cells, or PBMCs provided the cDNA or gDNA that served as material.

Authors' processing steps: Amplified reference gene primers provided the basis for estimating nucleated cell counts. Profiled with immunoSEQ multiplex PCR; TCRdb holds only in-frame clones, not every one. The V and J calls and clone size were taken over from that table, and D and trimming were inferred from the DNA. This table holds more than 90,000 clones, around 85% found once. The rearrangement links TRBV6-2 or TRBV6-3 to TRBJ2-7; D remains ambiguous. The sample comprised peripheral blood. This receptor was taken from a woman aged 70-85 years with active or convalescent COVID-19. CDR3 sequence: CASSYDKAYEQYF. The DNA of the CDR3 is TGTGCCAGCAGTTACGACAAGGCCTACGAGCAGTACTTC.